These 20 T cell receptor beta chains originate from one sample sequenced in a study of low-dose radiotherapy and immunotherapy resistance in tumors. The time point here: after trial treatment. Noted treatment: LDRT plus nivolumab, ipilimumab, low-dose cyclophosphamide and aspirin (RACIN trial). Priming of first-strand cDNA relied on TRAV- and TRBV-specific primers (covering alpha and beta chains). With a constant-region primer and a V-primer adapter, TCRs were subjected to approximately 20 PCR cycles of amplification. From the reads, TCRdb called clonotypes with MiXCR, one entry per CDR3 protein. The sample holds some 100,000 distinct CDR3 sequences; roughly 20% are singletons and the top ten take roughly 13%. Sequencing was performed on PBMCs, taken after low-dose radiotherapy plus immunotherapy. These receptors came from a female donor with ovarian cancer.

This clonotype was seen at least ten times. The chain joins TRBV18 to TRBJ2-4, with unresolved D. V lost 3 bases and J 1 base, leaving 7 bases between the germline ends. CDR1 KGHSH and CDR2 LQKENI come from the germline V gene. This CDR3 is built from 14 residues. CDR3 sequence: CASSPTGAKNIQYF. CDR3 DNA: TGTGCCAGCTCACCGACCGGGGCCAAAAACATTCAGTACTTC.

This clonotype was counted ten times or more. V and J are TRBV19 and TRBJ2-2, with 10 bases lining up with TRBD1. Losses at the gene ends were 4 bases for V and 1 base for J; bases not matched to a gene: 3. The germline gives CDR1 LNHDA, CDR2 SQIVND (reference sequence). The CDR3 has 16 amino acids. The DNA for the CDR3 is TGTGCCAGTAGTAGGGACAGGGGACAGAACACCGGGGAGCTGTTTTTT. This gives the protein CASSRDRGQNTGELFF.

The CDR3 region has the DNA TGTGCCAGCAGCCCGTACACTGAAGCTTTCTTT. This gives the protein CASSPYTEAFF. The gene calls are TRBV7-9 and TRBJ1-1; no definite D call. The CDR3 has 11 residues. V lost 5 bases and J lost 3, with 4 bases in between. The germline V gene encodes CDR1 SEHNR and CDR2 FQNEAQ (reference sequence).

Points on this clonotype: A far larger clone is one nucleotide away, so this likely arose from a read error. The chain links TRBV6-6 to TRBJ1-6; 11 bases align to TRBD1. Germline V CDR1 and CDR2: MNHNY, SVGAGI (reference sequence). The ends lost 6 bases at V and 15 bases at J; junction bases unmatched: 13. The CDR3 covers 15 residues. CDR3 sequence reads: CASRSRDRGVLLLHF. The CDR3 DNA is TGTGCCAGCAGAAGCCGGGACAGGGGGGTTCTACTCCTCCACTTT.

This clonotype was seen many times. The chain combines TRBV7-2 with TRBJ2-2, with 13 bases fitting TRBD2. The CDR3 runs to 18 residues. CDR1 SGHTA and CDR2 FQGNSA come from the germline V gene. The trim removed 5 bases at V and 4 bases at J, leaving 10 bases unmatched. This CDR3 reads CASSPGPGTSGITGELFF. For the CDR3, the DNA is TGTGCCAGCAGCCCCGGCCCCGGGACTAGCGGGATCACCGGGGAGCTGTTTTTT.

The chain carries TRBV12-3 or TRBV12-4 and TRBJ1-5; no firm D call. There are 17 residues in the CDR3. Trimming removed 4 bases from V and 5 bases from J, with 21 bases in between. The CDR3: CASSSSSMGQPHQPQHF. Here the CDR3 DNA reads TGTGCCAGCAGTTCCTCATCTATGGGTCAGCCCCATCAGCCCCAGCATTTT.

The CDR3 loop reads CSAEVNTEAFF. The CDR3 coding sequence is TGCAGTGCTGAAGTGAACACTGAAGCTTTCTTT. This chain uses TRBV20-1 with TRBJ1-1; D gene uncertain. The CDR3 consists of 11 residues. V lost 5 bases and J 0 bases, leaving 4 bases between the germline ends. CDR1 DFQATT and CDR2 SNEGSKA come from the germline V gene (reference sequence).

This clonotype was recorded at least ten times. The chain employs TRBV4-1 and TRBJ1-1; no firm D call. This CDR3 comprises 16 residues. V shed 0 bases and J shed 3 bases, with 14 bases lying between them. The germline CDR1 and CDR2 sequences are MGHRA and YSYEKL. DNA of the CDR3: TGCGCCAGCAGCCAAGATATCACGAACACCTACACTGAAGCTTTCTTT. It yields the protein CASSQDITNTYTEAFF.

At least ten counts were recorded for this clonotype. This sequence joins TRBV2 and TRBJ2-5, with D maybe TRBD1 (6 bases). Trimming shortened V by 7 bases and J by 2 bases, and 23 bases separated the two germline ends. Per the germline V gene, CDR1 is SNHLY and CDR2 is FYNNEI. This CDR3 region has 17 residues. The CDR3 protein is CASTYGQSSSNQETQYF. DNA for the CDR3: TGTGCCAGCACTTACGGACAGTCCTCCTCAAATCAAGAGACCCAGTACTTC.

This clonotype was seen ten or more times. The chain employs TRBV19 and TRBJ2-3; 7 nucleotides agree with TRBD1. Trimming took 10 bases from V and 3 from J; bases not matched to a gene: 10. CDR1 is LNHDA, CDR2 SQIVND, per germline (reference sequence). This CDR3 has 14 residues. CDR3 region: CATHRGQITDTQYF. For the CDR3, the DNA is TGTGCCACTCACAGGGGTCAAATAACAGATACGCAGTATTTT. The variable domain in full, with the rest retrieved from reference TRBV19 and TRBJ2-3, is DGGITQSPKYLFRKEGQNVTLSCEQNLNHDAMYWYRQDPGQGLRLIYYSQIVNDFQKGDIAEGYSVSREKKESFPLTVTSAQKNPTAFYLCATHRGQITDTQYFGPGTRLTVL.

This clonotype has a count of ten or more. V is TRBV6-2 or TRBV6-3 and J is TRBJ1-2; D unresolved. This CDR3 contains 12 residues. V lost 4 bases, J lost 4 bases, and 7 bases lay in between. CDR1 is MNHEY, CDR2 SVGEGT, per germline. The CDR3 reads CASSSRPYGYTF. As DNA, the CDR3 is TGTGCCAGCAGTTCACGGCCCTATGGCTACACCTTC.

This clonotype was observed once. The junction differs from germline at one of its ends, possibly a read error. The rearrangement links TRBV5-5 to TRBJ1-5, with unresolved D. CDR3 length: 14 amino acids. Germline V lookup: CDR1 SGHKS, CDR2 YYEKEE (reference sequence). The CDR3 loop is CVSSLAPSNRPQHF. The CDR3 DNA is TGTGTCAGCAGCTTGGCCCCTAGCAATCGGCCCCAGCATTTT.

This clonotype has ten or more counts. The chain links TRBV4-2 to TRBJ2-1; TRBD2 aligns across 13 bases. Trimming cost V 5 bases and J 6 bases; bases outside gene matches: 10. The CDR3 has 17 residues. Germline lookup yields CDR1 LGHNA and CDR2 YNFKEQ. The chain's CDR3 is CASSYYSTSGRANEQFF. The CDR3 DNA sequence: TGTGCCAGCAGCTACTACTCAACTAGCGGGAGGGCCAATGAGCAGTTCTTC.

The sample holds many counts of this clonotype. The rearrangement joins TRBV29-1 to TRBJ2-1; tentative D call: TRBD2 (5 bases). From germline, CDR1 is SQVTM and CDR2 ANQGSEA. The length of the CDR3 is 15 residues. Deletions cut 3 bases from V and 2 bases from J, with 14 bases between. This CDR3 reads CSVDLGRGTYNEQFF. CDR3 nucleotides: TGCAGCGTTGATCTAGGTCGGGGAACCTACAATGAGCAGTTCTTC.

For this clonotype: Given a far larger clone just one base away, this is likely a sequencing read error. The chain is built from TRBV19 and TRBJ2-5; 12 positions match TRBD2. The CDR3 length is 13 residues. CDR1 LNHDA and CDR2 SQIVND come from the germline V gene (reference sequence). The V segment lost 7 bases and the J segment 11 bases; nucleotides outside the gene matches: 8. The CDR3 sequence: CASTRTSGVEQYF. The CDR3 nucleotides read TGTGCCAGTACAAGGACTAGCGGGGTAGAGCAGTACTTC.

Concerning this clonotype itself: A read error is likely here: a far larger clone is one base away. This chain joins TRBV5-1 and TRBJ2-7; D not certain. Trimming took 0 bases from V and 7 from J, leaving 14 bases between them. The CDR3 consists of 14 residues. Germline V CDR1 and CDR2: SGHRS, YFSETQ. In DNA, the CDR3 is TGCGCCAGCAGCTTGGGGCCCTGGGTTGCTGAGCAGTACTTC. It encodes CASSLGPWVAEQYF.

This clonotype was found many times. This chain links TRBV19 with TRBJ1-1, with 7 bases aligning to TRBD1. The CDR3 extends over 14 amino acids. Unmatched junction bases numbered 6, after V lost 5 bases and J lost 3 bases. CDR1 is LNHDA and CDR2 is SQIVND in the germline V gene (reference sequence). Here the CDR3 reads CASSARQGYTEAFF. CDR3 DNA sequence: TGTGCCAGTAGTGCCCGACAGGGTTACACTGAAGCTTTCTTT. Full variable domain (missing parts from reference TRBV19 and TRBJ1-1): DGGITQSPKYLFRKEGQNVTLSCEQNLNHDAMYWYRQDPGQGLRLIYYSQIVNDFQKGDIAEGYSVSREKKESFPLTVTSAQKNPTAFYLCASSARQGYTEAFFGQGTRLTVV.

The rearrangement joins TRBV7-6 to TRBJ2-5; 10 positions agree with TRBD1. CDR1 is SGHVS and CDR2 is FNYEAQ in the germline V gene. The CDR3 loop spans 15 amino acids. With V trimmed by 5 bases and J by 5 bases, 8 bases remained unmatched. In DNA form, the CDR3 reads TGTGCCAGCAGCCTTAAGACAGGGGGCTTGGAGACCCAGTACTTC. Protein sequence: CASSLKTGGLETQYF.

This clonotype was counted many times. The rearrangement links TRBV6-2 or TRBV6-3 to TRBJ2-7; TRBD1 agrees at 9 bases. V dropped 6 bases and J dropped 4; count of bases not matched to a gene: 7. Germline loops: CDR1 MNHEY, CDR2 SVGEGT. This CDR3 is built from 14 residues. The CDR3 protein is CASSRPGTGYEQYF. DNA for the CDR3: TGTGCCAGCAGCCGTCCCGGGACAGGGTACGAGCAGTACTTC.

The sample holds many counts of this clonotype. V usage is TRBV28 and J usage is TRBJ2-7; 12 nucleotides match TRBD1. The CDR3 covers 16 residues. V was clipped by 6 bases and J by 4 bases; unmatched bases: 10. The germline V gene encodes CDR1 MDHEN and CDR2 SYDVKM. Here the CDR3 reads CASSPGQGALLYEQYF. The CDR3 DNA sequence: TGTGCCAGCAGCCCGGGACAGGGGGCCCTCCTGTACGAGCAGTACTTC.